This T cell receptor beta chain was identified during a study of cytomegalovirus exposure and HLA in healthy donors. Study observations and caveats: Productive rates of about 90% or about 30% were seen for most TCR beta V segments in an earlier analysis.

About this clone itself: What it recognizes is unknown.

CDR3 length: 12 amino acids. The V end lost 9 bases, the J end lost 2 bases, and 10 bases lay between the germline ends. The germline gives CDR1 SEHNR, CDR2 FQNEAQ (reference sequence). The PCR made use of 60 Vbeta and 13 Jbeta primers. Libraries were prepared by immunoSEQ multiplex PCR; TCRdb keeps only in-frame clonotypes and omits some of them. The table includes 230,000 or so clones, 80% to 95% detected once. This clonotype was sampled from a girl aged 2 to 10 in good health and CMV-seronegative. Sequencing was performed on PBMCs. The rearrangement joins TRBV7-9 to TRBJ1-1, with D possibly matching TRBD1 (6 bases). As DNA, the CDR3 is TGTGCCAGTTCACAGGGAAACACTGAAGCTTTCTTT. Translated: CASSQGNTEAFF.